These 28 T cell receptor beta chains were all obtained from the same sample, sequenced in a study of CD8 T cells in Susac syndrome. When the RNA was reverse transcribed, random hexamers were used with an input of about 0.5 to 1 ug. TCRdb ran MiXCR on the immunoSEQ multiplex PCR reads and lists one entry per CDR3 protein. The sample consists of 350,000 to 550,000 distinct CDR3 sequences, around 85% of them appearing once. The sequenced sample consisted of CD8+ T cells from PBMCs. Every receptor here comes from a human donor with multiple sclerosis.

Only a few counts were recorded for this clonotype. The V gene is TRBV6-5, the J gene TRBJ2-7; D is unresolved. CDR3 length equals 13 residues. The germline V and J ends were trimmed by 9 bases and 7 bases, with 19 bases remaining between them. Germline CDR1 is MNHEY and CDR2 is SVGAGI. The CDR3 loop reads CASAIGSLGEQYF. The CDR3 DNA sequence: TGTGCCAGTGCCATCGGGTCCTTGGGGGAGCAGTACTTC.

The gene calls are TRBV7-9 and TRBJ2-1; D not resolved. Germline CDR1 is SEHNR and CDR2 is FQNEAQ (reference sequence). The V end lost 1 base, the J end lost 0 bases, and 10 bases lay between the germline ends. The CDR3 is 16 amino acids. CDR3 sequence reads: CASSLVVLSSYNEQFF. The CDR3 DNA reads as TGTGCCAGCAGCTTAGTGGTTTTAAGCTCCTACAATGAGCAGTTCTTC. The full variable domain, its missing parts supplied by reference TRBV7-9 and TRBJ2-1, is DTGVSQNPRHKITKRGQNVTFRCDPISEHNRLYWYRQTLGQGPEFLTYFQNEAQLEKSRLLSDRFSAERPKGSFSTLEIQRTEQGDSAMYLCASSLVVLSSYNEQFFGPGTRLTVL.

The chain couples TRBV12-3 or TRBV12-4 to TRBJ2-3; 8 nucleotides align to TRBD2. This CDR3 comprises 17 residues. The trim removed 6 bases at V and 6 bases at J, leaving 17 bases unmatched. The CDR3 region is CASSARTSRGLRDTQYF. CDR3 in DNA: TGTGCCAGCAGCGCCAGGACTAGCAGAGGCTTGCGGGATACGCAGTATTTT.

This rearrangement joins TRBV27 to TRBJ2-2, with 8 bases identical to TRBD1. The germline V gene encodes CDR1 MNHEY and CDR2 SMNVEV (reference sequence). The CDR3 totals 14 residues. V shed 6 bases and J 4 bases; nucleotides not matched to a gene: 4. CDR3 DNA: TGTGCCAGCAGCTGGACAGGGAGCACCGGGGAGCTGTTTTTT. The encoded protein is CASSWTGSTGELFF.

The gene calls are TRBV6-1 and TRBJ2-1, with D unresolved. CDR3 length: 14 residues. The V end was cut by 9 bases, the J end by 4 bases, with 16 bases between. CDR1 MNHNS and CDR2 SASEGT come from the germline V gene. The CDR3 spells CASSDEGIYNEQFF. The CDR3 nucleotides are TGTGCCAGTTCGGACGAAGGAATTTACAATGAGCAGTTCTTC.

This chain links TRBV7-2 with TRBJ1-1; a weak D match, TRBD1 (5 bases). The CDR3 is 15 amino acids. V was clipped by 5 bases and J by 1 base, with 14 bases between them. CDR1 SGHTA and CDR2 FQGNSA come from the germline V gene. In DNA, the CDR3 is TGTGCCAGCAGCCATCCGGGACTTACGAACACTGAAGCTTTCTTT. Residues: CASSHPGLTNTEAFF.

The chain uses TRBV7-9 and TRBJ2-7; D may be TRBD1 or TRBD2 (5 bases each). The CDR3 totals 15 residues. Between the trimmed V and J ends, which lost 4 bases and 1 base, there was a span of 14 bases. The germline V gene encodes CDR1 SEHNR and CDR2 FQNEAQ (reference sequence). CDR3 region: CASSSRDRQSYEQYF. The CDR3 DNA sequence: TGTGCCAGCAGCTCCCGGGACCGACAATCCTACGAGCAGTACTTC.

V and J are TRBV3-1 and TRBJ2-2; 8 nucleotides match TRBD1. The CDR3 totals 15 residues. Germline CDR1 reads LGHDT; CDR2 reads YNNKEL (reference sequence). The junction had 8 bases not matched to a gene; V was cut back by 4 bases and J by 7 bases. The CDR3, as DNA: TGTGCCAGCAGCCCGAACCAGGGGGCTGGCGGGGAGCTGTTTTTT. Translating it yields CASSPNQGAGGELFF.

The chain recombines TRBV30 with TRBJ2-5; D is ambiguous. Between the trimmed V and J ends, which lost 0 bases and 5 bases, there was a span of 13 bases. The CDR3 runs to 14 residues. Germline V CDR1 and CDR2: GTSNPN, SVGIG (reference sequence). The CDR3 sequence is CAWSVATEVETQYF. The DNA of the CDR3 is TGTGCCTGGAGTGTAGCCACTGAAGTGGAGACCCAGTACTTC.

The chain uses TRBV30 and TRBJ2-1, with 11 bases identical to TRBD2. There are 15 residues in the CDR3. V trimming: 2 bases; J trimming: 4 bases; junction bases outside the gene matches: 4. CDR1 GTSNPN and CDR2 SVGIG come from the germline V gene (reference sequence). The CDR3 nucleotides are TGTGCCTGGAGTCCCCCTAGCGGGGGGTACAATGAGCAGTTCTTC. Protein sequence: CAWSPPSGGYNEQFF.

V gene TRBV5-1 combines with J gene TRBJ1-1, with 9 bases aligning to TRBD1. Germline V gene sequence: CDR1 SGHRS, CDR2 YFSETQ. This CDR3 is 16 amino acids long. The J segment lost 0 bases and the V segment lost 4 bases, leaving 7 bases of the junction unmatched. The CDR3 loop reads CASSLRGTGMNTEAFF. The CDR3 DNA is TGCGCCAGCAGCCTCCGCGGGACAGGGATGAACACTGAAGCTTTCTTT.

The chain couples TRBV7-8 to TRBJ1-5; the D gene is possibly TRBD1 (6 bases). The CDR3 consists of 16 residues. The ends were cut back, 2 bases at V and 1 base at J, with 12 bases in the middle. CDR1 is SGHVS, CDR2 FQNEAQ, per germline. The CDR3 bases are TGTGCCAGCAGCTTAATTGAAGGGGGGAGCAATCAGCCCCAGCATTTT. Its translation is CASSLIEGGSNQPQHF.

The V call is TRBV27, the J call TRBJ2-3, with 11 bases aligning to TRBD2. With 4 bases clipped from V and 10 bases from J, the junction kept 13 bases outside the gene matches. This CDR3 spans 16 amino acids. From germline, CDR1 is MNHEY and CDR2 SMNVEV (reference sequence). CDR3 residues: CASSSNGLAGANPQYF. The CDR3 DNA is TGTGCCAGCAGTTCCAACGGACTAGCGGGTGCGAACCCGCAGTATTTT.

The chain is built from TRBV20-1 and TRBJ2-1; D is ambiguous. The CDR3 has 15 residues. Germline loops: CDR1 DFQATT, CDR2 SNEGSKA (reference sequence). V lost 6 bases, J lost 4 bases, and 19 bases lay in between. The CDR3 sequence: CSAKLGVSTYNEQFF. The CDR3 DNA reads TGCAGTGCAAAGTTGGGTGTTTCTACGTACAATGAGCAGTTCTTC.

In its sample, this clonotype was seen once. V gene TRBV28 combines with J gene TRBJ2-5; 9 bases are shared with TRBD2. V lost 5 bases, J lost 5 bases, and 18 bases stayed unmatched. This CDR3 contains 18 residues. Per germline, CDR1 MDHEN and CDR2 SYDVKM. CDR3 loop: CASSPIKGTSSLWETQYF. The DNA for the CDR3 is TGTGCCAGCAGTCCCATCAAGGGGACTAGCTCCCTTTGGGAGACCCAGTACTTC.

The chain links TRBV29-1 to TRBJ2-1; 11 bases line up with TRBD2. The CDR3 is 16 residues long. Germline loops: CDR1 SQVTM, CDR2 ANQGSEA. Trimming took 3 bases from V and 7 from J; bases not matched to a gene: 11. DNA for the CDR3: TGCAGCGTTGATTACGAGACTAGCGGGGAATGGAATGAGCAGTTCTTC. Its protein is CSVDYETSGEWNEQFF.

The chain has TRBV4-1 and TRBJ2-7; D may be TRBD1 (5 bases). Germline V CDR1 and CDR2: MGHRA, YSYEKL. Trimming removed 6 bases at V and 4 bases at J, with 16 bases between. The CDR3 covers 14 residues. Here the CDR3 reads CASRPFAGNYEQYF. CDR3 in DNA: TGCGCCAGCAGACCTTTCGCAGGGAATTACGAGCAGTACTTC.

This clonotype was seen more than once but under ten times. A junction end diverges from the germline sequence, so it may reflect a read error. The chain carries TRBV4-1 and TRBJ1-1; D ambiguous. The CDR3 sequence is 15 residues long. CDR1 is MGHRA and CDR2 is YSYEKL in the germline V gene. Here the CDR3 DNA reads TGTGCCAGCAGCCAAGGCTCCGTACTTAACACTGAAGCTTTCTTT. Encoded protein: CASSQGSVLNTEAFF.

The CDR3 region is CASSIDRAAEAFF. The CDR3 region has the DNA TGTGCCAGTAGTATAGATCGGGCAGCTGAAGCTTTCTTT. This sequence joins TRBV19 and TRBJ1-1; no reliable D call. The CDR3 length is 13 residues. CDR1 and CDR2 (germline): LNHDA, SQIVND (reference sequence). Trimming removed 0 bases from V and 6 bases from J, with 8 bases in between.

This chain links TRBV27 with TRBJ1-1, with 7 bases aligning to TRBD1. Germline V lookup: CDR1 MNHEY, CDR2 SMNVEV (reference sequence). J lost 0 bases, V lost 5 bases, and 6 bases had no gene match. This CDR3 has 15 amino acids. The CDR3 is CASSPLGQLNTEAFF. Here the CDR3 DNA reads TGTGCCAGCAGTCCCCTGGGACAGTTGAACACTGAAGCTTTCTTT.

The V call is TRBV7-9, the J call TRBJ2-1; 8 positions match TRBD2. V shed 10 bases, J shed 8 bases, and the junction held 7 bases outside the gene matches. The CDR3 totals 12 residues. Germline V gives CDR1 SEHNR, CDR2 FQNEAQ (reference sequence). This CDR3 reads CAISGMSDEQFF. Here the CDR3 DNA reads TGTGCCATTAGCGGGATGAGCGATGAGCAGTTCTTC.

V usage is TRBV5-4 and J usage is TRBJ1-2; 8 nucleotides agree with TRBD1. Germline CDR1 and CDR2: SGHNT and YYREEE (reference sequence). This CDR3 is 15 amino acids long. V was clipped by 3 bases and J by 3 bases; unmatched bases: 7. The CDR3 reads CASSSPGQAYYGYTF. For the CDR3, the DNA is TGTGCCAGCAGCTCCCCGGGACAGGCTTACTATGGCTACACCTTC.

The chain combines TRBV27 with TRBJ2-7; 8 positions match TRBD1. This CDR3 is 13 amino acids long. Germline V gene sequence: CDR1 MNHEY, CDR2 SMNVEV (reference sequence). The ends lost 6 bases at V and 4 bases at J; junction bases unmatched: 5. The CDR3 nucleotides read TGTGCCAGCAGATCAGGGGGCCAGTACGAGCAGTACTTC. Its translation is CASRSGGQYEQYF.

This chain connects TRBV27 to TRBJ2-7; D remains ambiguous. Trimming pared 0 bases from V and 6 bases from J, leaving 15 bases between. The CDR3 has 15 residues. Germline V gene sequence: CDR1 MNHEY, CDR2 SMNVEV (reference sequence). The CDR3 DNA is TGTGCCAGCAGTTTATCTTTCGCCGGGTCAAGCGAGCAGTACTTC. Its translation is CASSLSFAGSSEQYF.

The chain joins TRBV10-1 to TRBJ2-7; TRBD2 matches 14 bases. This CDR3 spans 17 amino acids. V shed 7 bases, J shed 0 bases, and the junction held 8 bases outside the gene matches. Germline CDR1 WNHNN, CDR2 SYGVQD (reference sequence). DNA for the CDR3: TGCGCCAGCACCCAGACTAGCGGGAGGGCGAGCTCCTACGAGCAGTACTTC. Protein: CASTQTSGRASSYEQYF.

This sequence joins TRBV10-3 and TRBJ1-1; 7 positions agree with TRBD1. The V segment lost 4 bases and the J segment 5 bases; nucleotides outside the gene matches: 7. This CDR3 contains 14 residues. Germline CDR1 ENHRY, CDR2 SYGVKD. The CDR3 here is CAISGGPQGTEAFF. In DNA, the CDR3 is TGTGCCATCAGTGGGGGCCCACAGGGGACTGAAGCTTTCTTT.

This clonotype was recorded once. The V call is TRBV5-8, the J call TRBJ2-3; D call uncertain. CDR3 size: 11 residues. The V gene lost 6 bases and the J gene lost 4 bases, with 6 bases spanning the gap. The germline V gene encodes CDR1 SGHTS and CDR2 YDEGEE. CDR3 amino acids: CASNLPDTQYF. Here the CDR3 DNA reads TGTGCCAGCAACTTACCAGATACGCAGTATTTT.

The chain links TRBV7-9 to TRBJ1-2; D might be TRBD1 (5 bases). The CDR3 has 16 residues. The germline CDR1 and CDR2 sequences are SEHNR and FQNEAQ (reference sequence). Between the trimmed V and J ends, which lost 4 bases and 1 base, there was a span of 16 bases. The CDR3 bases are TGTGCCAGCAGCTCTATAGACAGCTTTAATAACTATGGCTACACCTTC. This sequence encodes CASSSIDSFNNYGYTF.